This TCR beta chain was documented in a study of shared clonotypes between healthy human individuals (dated by TCRdb to the early 2020s). Study-level background: The cohort comprised two women and a few men aged 18 to 49 years. The study deeply sequenced blood TCR repertoires of about five healthy adults to estimate repertoire size and the extent of clonotype sharing between individuals. Libraries were prepared and TCR repertoires were sequenced by different laboratories using diverse techniques, in order to increase sequencing depth and limit assay-specific biases. For each donor, CD4 naive and CD4 memory were each run on three plates, CD8 naive on two plates, and CD8 memory on one plate. Each donor's leukapheresis produced roughly between about 0.9 and 9.5 billion PBMCs.

Using the deep immunoSEQ assay, TCR CDR3 regions were amplified from genomic DNA by multiplex PCR. For each cell subset, the extracted genomic DNA was distributed evenly across all wells of several immunoSEQ 96-well plates, and each plate served as one replicate. For sorted subsets, each replicate PCR was loaded with roughly 190 ng genomic DNA, equivalent to 30,000 or so T cell genomes. Purified libraries were measured with a Qubit 3.0 fluorometer, size-checked on a Bioanalyzer 2100, and measured again with the KAPA Library Quantification kit. Each immunoSEQ 96-well plate was sequenced on its own single-read 150-cycle Illumina NextSeq 550 flow cell. Under the source paper's analysis protocol: The immunoSEQ output contained only junctional sequences without quality scores, so filtering could not match that applied to full-length reads. To assign V/J genes and CDR3, sequences were annotated using PyIR, a Python wrapper for IgBLAST v1.9, with IMGT germline references. Reads were removed for weak V/J assignments (E-value above 1e-6), missing CDR3, stop codons, out-of-frame junctions, or ambiguous translated residues. V3J clonotypes were defined as sequences sharing an identical inferred V gene, J gene, and CDR3 amino acid sequence. Percentage overlap between repertoires was calculated by dividing the number of shared unique clonotypes by the size of the smaller repertoire. RTK rarefaction, the Chao1 estimator, and Recon v2.1 estimates of unobserved clonotypes were used to assess repertoire richness. OLGA was used to compute generation probabilities for all TCRbeta clonotypes that the gDNA method yielded from a handful of donors. Imported from immuneACCESS, the table was reduced by TCRdb to in-frame sequences with V and J called. These copies leave out some clones; in studies compared against another copy, an unresolved V gene accounts for under half, and the cause of the remainder is not known. V and J calls plus clone size are reproduced from that table; the DNA served to infer D and trimming. For this sample the table gives 850,000 to 1,100,000 clones, of which around 77% were detected only once. Over 0.8% of the sample rests with the top ten.

Between the V and J ends, shortened by 7 bases and 2 bases respectively, the junction contains 14 bases. The germline V gene encodes CDR1 SGHVS and CDR2 FNYEAQ. The CDR3 contains 14 residues, cysteine and phenylalanine counted. Only the CDR3 DNA is retained, 42 bases long and in frame from the first base. In the case of this clone: Its recognized antigen is unknown. No base quality information exists; no much larger clone differs at one position.

Results and caveats for the whole study, not just this receptor: Estimated clonotype richness was generally larger for naive than for memory subsets. Clonotypes shared by all four sorted-subset donors showed higher generation probabilities than non-shared clonotypes. The genetic and exposure-history diversity represented was limited by the small number of donors. Incomplete sequencing was indicated by rarefaction of sorted-subset datasets, despite the large sequencing depth. About 5% of naive CD4, 3.5% of naive CD8, approximately 2.2% of memory CD4, and about 0.4% of memory CD8 clonotypes were shared across a few donors. Sampling was restricted to blood, and TCR repertoires in tissue are likely to differ from TCR repertoires in blood. Pairwise subsampling led to the expectation that sequencing depth would affect the degree of clonotype sharing among donors.

Donors were healthy HIV-negative adults with no recently reported acute infections or vaccinations. Every donor was a Caucasian adult living in Nashville, Tennessee, USA. CD4+ T cells were enriched by magnetic negative selection, after which naive cells were positively selected on CD45RA and the negative fraction was taken as the memory subset. Blood was obtained by leukapheresis, after which PBMCs were separated by Ficoll-Histopaque density gradient centrifugation and cryopreserved in liquid nitrogen vapor phase. Analytical flow cytometry was used to check the purity and quantity of each magnetically sorted T cell population. From each sorted fraction, genomic DNA was isolated and quantified by UV absorbance on a Nanodrop 2000c.

Input material: memory CD4+ T cells from PBMCs. Interpreted using the paper, the cell subset or site label stands for: CD45RA-negative fraction. The sequence joins TRBV7-6 to TRBJ1-1; a tentative D match to TRBD1 spans 6 bases. The source of this sequence is a man younger than 35 in good health. Some clones in this sample may be carry-over from other donors' samples. The encoded CDR3 is CASTPGQPNTEAFF. The DNA sequence follows: TGTGCCAGCACCCCCGGACAGCCTAACACTGAAGCTTTCTTT.